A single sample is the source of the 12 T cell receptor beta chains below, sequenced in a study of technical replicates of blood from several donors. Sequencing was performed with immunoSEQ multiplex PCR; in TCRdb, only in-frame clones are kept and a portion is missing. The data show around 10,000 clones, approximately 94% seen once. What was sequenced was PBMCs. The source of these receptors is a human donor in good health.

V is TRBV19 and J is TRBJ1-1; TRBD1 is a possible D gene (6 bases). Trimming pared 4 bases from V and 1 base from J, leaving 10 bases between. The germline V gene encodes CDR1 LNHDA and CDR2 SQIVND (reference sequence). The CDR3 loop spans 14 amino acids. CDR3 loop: CASSKGQTNTEAFF. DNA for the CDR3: TGTGCCAGTAGTAAAGGACAGACGAACACTGAAGCTTTCTTT.

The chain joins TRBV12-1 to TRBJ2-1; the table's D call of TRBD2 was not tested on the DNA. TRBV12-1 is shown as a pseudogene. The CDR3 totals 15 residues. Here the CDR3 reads CASSLGTSGRDEQFF. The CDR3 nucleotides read TGTGCCAGCAGCTTGGGGACTAGCGGGAGGGATGAGCAGTTCTTC.

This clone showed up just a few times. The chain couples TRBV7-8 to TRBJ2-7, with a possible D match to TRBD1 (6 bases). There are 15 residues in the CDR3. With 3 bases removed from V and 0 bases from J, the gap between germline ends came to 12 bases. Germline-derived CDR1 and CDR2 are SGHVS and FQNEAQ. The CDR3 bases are TGTGCCAGCAGCTTGGGACAACGAACCTCCTACGAGCAGTACTTC. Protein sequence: CASSLGQRTSYEQYF.

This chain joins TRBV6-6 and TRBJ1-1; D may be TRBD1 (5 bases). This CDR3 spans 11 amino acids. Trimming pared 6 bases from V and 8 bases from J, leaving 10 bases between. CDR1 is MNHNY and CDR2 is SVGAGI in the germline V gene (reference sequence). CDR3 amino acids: CASRTELEAFF. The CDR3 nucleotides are TGTGCCAGCAGGACAGAGCTAGAAGCTTTCTTT.

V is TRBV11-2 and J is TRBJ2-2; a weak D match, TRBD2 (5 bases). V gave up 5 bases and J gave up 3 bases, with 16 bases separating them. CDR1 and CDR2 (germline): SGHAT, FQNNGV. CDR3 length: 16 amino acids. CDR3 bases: TGTGCCAGCAGCCCTTCATCCGTGGGAGACACCGGGGAGCTGTTTTTT. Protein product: CASSPSSVGDTGELFF.

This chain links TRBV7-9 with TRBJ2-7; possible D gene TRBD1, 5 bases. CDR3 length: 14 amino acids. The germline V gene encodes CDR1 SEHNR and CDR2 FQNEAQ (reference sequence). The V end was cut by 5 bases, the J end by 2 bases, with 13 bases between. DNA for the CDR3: TGTGCCAGCAGCCACCGGACAAGCCCCTACGAGCAGTACTTC. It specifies CASSHRTSPYEQYF. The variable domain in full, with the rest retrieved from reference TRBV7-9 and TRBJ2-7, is DTGVSQNPRHKITKRGQNVTFRCDPISEHNRLYWYRQTLGQGPEFLTYFQNEAQLEKSRLLSDRFSAERPKGSFSTLEIQRTEQGDSAMYLCASSHRTSPYEQYFGPGTRLTVT.

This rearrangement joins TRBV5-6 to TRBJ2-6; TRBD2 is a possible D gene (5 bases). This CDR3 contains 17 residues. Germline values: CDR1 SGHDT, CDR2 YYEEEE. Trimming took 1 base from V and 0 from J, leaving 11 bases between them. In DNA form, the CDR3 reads TGTGCCAGCAGCTTGTTTGCGGGCCCCTCTGGGGCCAACGTCCTGACTTTC. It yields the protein CASSLFAGPSGANVLTF. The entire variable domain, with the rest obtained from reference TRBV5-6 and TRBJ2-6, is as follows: DAGVTQSPTHLIKTRGQQVTLRCSPKSGHDTVSWYQQALGQGPQFIFQYYEEEERQRGNFPDRFSGHQFPNYSSELNVNALLLGDSALYLCASSLFAGPSGANVLTFGAGSRLTVL.

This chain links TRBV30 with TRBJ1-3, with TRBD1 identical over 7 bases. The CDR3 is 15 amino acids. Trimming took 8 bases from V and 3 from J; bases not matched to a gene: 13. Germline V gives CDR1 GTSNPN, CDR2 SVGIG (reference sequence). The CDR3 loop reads CAGNRGSWGGNTIYF. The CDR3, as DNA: TGTGCCGGCAACAGGGGTTCGTGGGGTGGAAACACCATATATTTT.

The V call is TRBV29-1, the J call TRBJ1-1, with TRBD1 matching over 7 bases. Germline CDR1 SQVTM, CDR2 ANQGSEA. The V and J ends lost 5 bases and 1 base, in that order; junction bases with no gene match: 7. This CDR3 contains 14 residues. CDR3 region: CSVTKTGKNTEAFF. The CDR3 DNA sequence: TGCAGCGTTACAAAGACAGGGAAGAACACTGAAGCTTTCTTT.

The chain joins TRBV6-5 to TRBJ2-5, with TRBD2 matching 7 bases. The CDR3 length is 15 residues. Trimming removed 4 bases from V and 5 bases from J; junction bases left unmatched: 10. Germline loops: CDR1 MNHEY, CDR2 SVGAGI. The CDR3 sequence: CASSSAGTTGETQYF. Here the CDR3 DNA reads TGTGCCAGCAGTTCAGCCGGGACTACGGGTGAGACCCAGTACTTC.

In DNA form, the CDR3 reads TGTGCCAGCAGTGATGACCGAGACAGGGGGGGACCCTACGAGCAGTACTTC. Translated, it gives CASSDDRDRGGPYEQYF. This sequence joins TRBV2 and TRBJ2-7, with 9 bases matching TRBD1. Looked up from germline, CDR1 is SNHLY and CDR2 is FYNNEI. This CDR3 spans 17 amino acids. The ends lost 3 bases at V and 2 bases at J; junction bases unmatched: 11.

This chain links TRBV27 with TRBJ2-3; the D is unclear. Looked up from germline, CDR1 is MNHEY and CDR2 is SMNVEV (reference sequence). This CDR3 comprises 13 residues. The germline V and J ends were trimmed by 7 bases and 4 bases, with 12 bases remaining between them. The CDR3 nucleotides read TGTGCCAGCACCCCCACCGGTGCAGATACGCAGTATTTT. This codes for CASTPTGADTQYF.